This T cell receptor (beta chain) was captured in a study of control samples from healthy donors and cancer patients. CDR3 length: 12 amino acids. Deletions cut 11 bases from V and 3 bases from J, with 13 bases between. Germline values: CDR1 MNHEY, CDR2 SMNVEV (reference sequence). Libraries were prepared by immunoSEQ multiplex PCR; TCRdb keeps only in-frame clonotypes and omits some of them. This sample has 130,000 to 150,000 clones, with approximately 90% found just once. The material sequenced was blood. The TCR comes from a woman aged 30 to 39 in good health. The rearrangement joins TRBV27 to TRBJ1-2, with D maybe TRBD1 (6 bases). CDR3 in DNA: TGTGCCCCGAGGGGGTTCCACTATGGCTACACCTTC. Its translation: CAPRGFHYGYTF.